This T cell receptor (beta chain) appears in the sequencing data of a study of regulatory T cells in long-lasting Graves disease. This clonotype was seen many times. Time point meaning: newly diagnosed GD, antithyroid drugs for less than 3 months. TCR sequences were obtained from RNA taken from PBMCs. CDR3-region Arm-PCR and iRepertoire HTBI primers produced the TCR beta libraries. TCRdb independently ran MiXCR on the multiplex PCR reads; one entry per CDR3 protein. The data hold 350,000 to 500,000 distinct CDR3 sequences, with about 17% observed a single time. Trimming left V 2 bases short and J 3 bases short, with 8 bases between. Germline V gene lookup returns CDR1 DFQATT and CDR2 SNEGSKA (reference sequence). The CDR3 loop spans 12 amino acids. These same records also appear under a second study, on T cells in Graves' hyperthyroidism and ophthalmopathy. From that paper: HTBI primers were employed in a first-round RT-PCR of the TCR CDR3.

This receptor was taken from a woman aged 25-40 years with Graves disease. The rearrangement joins TRBV20-1 to TRBJ2-7; TRBD2 might be the D (6 bases). The material was peripheral blood mononuclear cells (PBMCs), obtained at new diagnosis, from a patient treated with antithyroid drugs. This CDR3 reads CSARLALYEQYF. The CDR3 DNA sequence: TGCAGTGCTAGACTAGCGCTCTACGAGCAGTACTTC.